A single sample gave rise to the 4 T cell receptor beta chains below, sequenced in a study of T-cell memory formation after mild COVID-19. Each CDR3 protein is one row after TCRdb ran MiXCR on the 5' RACE reads. The data contain over 70,000 distinct CDR3 sequences, around 16% of them singletons. Sequencing was done on a sample of PBMCs or a T cell subset sorted from them (not recorded which). Source of these receptors: a man between 18 and 29 years old who had mild COVID-19 (a few samples of this study predate the infection). Cell type and time point are not known.

The chain has TRBV9 and TRBJ2-5; TRBD2 agrees at 13 bases. Germline V CDR1 and CDR2: SGDLS, YYNGEE. This CDR3 has 16 amino acids. The V and J ends lost 3 bases and 2 bases, in that order; junction bases with no gene match: 4. Here the CDR3 reads CASSAGTSGVQETQYF. The CDR3 DNA reads TGTGCCAGCAGCGCCGGGACTAGCGGGGTTCAAGAGACCCAGTACTTC. Full variable domain (rest looked up from reference TRBV9 and TRBJ2-5): DSGVTQTPKHLITATGQRVTLRCSPRSGDLSVYWYQQSLDQGLQFLIQYYNGEERAKGNILERFSAQQFPDLHSELNLSSLELGDSALYFCASSAGTSGVQETQYFGPGTRLLVL.

This chain joins TRBV7-9 and TRBJ2-5; TRBD2 aligns across 7 bases. The CDR3 has 13 residues. The ends lost 6 bases at V and 5 bases at J; junction bases unmatched: 6. The germline CDR1 and CDR2 sequences are SEHNR and FQNEAQ (reference sequence). The CDR3 region has the DNA TGTGCCAGCAGTTCGGGGGGTGACGAGACCCAGTACTTC. Its protein is CASSSGGDETQYF.

The CDR3 region has the DNA TGTGCCAGCAGCTTAGGGGACAGGGTCCACGAGCAGTACTTC. Its translation is CASSLGDRVHEQYF. The gene calls are TRBV7-9 and TRBJ2-7, with TRBD1 identical over 9 bases. After removal of 1 base from V and 5 bases from J, the junction contained 3 bases not matched to a gene. This CDR3 region has 14 residues. Germline-derived CDR1 and CDR2 are SEHNR and FQNEAQ (reference sequence).

V and J are TRBV6-4 and TRBJ1-5; D is ambiguous. Trimming took off 2 bases at V and 2 bases at J, with 13 bases between the two ends. The CDR3 covers 16 residues. Per germline, CDR1 MRHNA and CDR2 SNTAGT. CDR3 coding DNA: TGTGCCAGCAGTGACGTGGGTGCCTGGGGCAATCAGCCCCAGCATTTT. This gives the protein CASSDVGAWGNQPQHF.